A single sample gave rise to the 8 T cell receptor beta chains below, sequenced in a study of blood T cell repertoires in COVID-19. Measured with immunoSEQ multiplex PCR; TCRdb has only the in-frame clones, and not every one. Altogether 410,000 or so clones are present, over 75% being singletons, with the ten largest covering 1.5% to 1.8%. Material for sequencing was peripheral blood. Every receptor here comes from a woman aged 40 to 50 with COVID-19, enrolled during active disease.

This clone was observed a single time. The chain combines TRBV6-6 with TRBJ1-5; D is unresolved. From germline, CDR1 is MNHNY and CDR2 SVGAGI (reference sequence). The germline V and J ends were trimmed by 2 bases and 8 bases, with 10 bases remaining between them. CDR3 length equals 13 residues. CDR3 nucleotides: TGTGCCAGCAGTTACGACTGGGTTAAGCCCCAGCATTTT. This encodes CASSYDWVKPQHF.

CDR3 loop: CASSQDPGSYQPQHF. The CDR3 nucleotides are TGTGCCAGCAGCCAAGACCCGGGATCCTATCAGCCCCAGCATTTT. The V call is TRBV3-1 (or the pseudogene TRBV3-2), the J call TRBJ1-5; no clear D. Germline V gene lookup returns CDR1 LGHDT and CDR2 YNNKEL (reference sequence). Trimming pared 0 bases from V and 5 bases from J, leaving 11 bases between. There are 15 residues in the CDR3.

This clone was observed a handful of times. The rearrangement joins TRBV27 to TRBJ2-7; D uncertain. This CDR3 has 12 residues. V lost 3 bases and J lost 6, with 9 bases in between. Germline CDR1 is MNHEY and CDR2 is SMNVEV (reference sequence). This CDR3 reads CASSFNAGEQYF. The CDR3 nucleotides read TGTGCCAGCAGTTTTAACGCCGGCGAGCAGTACTTC.

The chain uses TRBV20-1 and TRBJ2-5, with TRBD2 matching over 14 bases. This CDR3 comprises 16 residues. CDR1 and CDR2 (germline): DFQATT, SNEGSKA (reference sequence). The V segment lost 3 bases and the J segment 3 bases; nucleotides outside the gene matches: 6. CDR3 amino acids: CSASGTSGGLEETQYF. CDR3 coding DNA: TGCAGTGCTAGTGGGACTAGCGGGGGCCTGGAAGAGACCCAGTACTTC.

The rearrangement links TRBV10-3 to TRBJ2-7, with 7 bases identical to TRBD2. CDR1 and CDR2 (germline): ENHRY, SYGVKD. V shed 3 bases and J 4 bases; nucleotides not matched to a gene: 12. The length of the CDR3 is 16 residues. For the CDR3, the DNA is TGTGCCATCAGTGACCCTCCGGGACTACTGGGGTACGAGCAGTACTTC. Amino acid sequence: CAISDPPGLLGYEQYF.

The CDR3 sequence is CASSRGDRGSEQYF. In nucleotides, the CDR3 is TGCGCCAGCAGCCGAGGGGACAGGGGAAGCGAGCAGTACTTC. V is TRBV5-1 and J is TRBJ2-7; 10 nucleotides agree with TRBD1. Trimming cost V 4 bases and J 6 bases; bases outside gene matches: 7. CDR1 and CDR2 (germline): SGHRS, YFSETQ. This CDR3 has 14 residues.

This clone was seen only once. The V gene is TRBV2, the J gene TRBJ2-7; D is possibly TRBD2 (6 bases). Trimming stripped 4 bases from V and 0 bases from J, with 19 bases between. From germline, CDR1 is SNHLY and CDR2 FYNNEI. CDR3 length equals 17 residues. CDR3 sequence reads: CASSGDFRGLLSYEQYF. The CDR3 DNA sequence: TGTGCCAGCAGTGGGGACTTCCGCGGACTACTCTCCTACGAGCAGTACTTC. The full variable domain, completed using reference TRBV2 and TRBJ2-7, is EPEVTQTPSHQVTQMGQEVILRCVPISNHLYFYWYRQILGQKVEFLVSFYNNEISEKSEIFDDQFSVERPDGSNFTLKIRSTKLEDSAMYFCASSGDFRGLLSYEQYFGPGTRLTVT.

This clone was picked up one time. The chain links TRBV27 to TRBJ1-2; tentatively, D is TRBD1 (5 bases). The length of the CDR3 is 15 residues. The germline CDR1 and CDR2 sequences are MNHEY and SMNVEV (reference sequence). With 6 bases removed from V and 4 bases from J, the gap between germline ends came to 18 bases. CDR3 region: CASSLRAGNLYGYTF. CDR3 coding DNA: TGTGCCAGCAGCCTTAGGGCAGGGAACCTCTATGGCTACACCTTC.